Following are 18 T cell receptor beta chains from one sample sequenced in a study of cytomegalovirus exposure and HLA in healthy donors. 60 Vbeta and 13 Jbeta primers were used in PCR. Sequencing used immunoSEQ multiplex PCR; TCRdb keeps in-frame clones, though not all of them. Here the sample spans 100,000 to 150,000 clones, roughly 80% being singletons. The sequenced sample consisted of PBMCs. All receptors come from a man aged 25-45 years in good health and CMV-seronegative.

The chain combines TRBV6-5 with TRBJ1-6, with D uncertain. The CDR3 covers 14 residues. The V end lost 2 bases, the J end lost 8 bases, and 10 bases lay between the germline ends. CDR1 MNHEY and CDR2 SVGAGI come from the germline V gene. The CDR3 DNA sequence: TGTGCCAGCAGTTACGGCTCGAGGGATTCACCCCTCCACTTT. It translates to CASSYGSRDSPLHF.

The CDR3: CASSPGLGKIYEQFF. Here the CDR3 DNA reads TGTGCCAGCAGCCCCGGACTCGGGAAAATCTATGAGCAGTTCTTC. V and J are TRBV6-4 and TRBJ2-1; tentatively, D is TRBD2 (5 bases). Trimming left V 6 bases short and J 8 bases short, with 20 bases between. Germline CDR1 is MRHNA and CDR2 is SNTAGT. The CDR3 totals 15 residues.

V gene TRBV5-4 combines with J gene TRBJ1-1; unclear D gene. This CDR3 spans 16 amino acids. The V gene's germline CDR1 is SGHNT and CDR2 YYREEE (reference sequence). V lost 4 bases, J lost 3 bases, and 19 bases lay in between. The CDR3 reads CASSPLQTGGHTEAFF. The CDR3 nucleotides are TGTGCCAGCAGCCCCCTCCAAACGGGAGGGCACACTGAAGCTTTCTTT.

The V call is TRBV6-4, the J call TRBJ2-7; D gene uncertain. Per the germline V gene, CDR1 is MRHNA and CDR2 is SNTAGT. The CDR3 spans 14 residues. V lost 4 bases and J 0 bases, leaving 10 bases between the germline ends. The CDR3 loop is CASSAERNSYEQYF. The CDR3 nucleotides are TGTGCCAGCAGTGCAGAGCGCAACTCCTACGAGCAGTACTTC.

This chain links TRBV27 with TRBJ1-1, with D possibly matching TRBD1 (5 bases). V dropped 5 bases and J dropped 7 bases, with 11 bases sitting between them. The CDR3 is 12 amino acids. Germline V gene data show CDR1 as MNHEY and CDR2 as SMNVEV (reference sequence). The CDR3 DNA is TGTGCCAGCAGTCTCCGGGGGGGTGAAGCTTTCTTT. Translating gives CASSLRGGEAFF.

The chain carries TRBV30 and TRBJ2-7; 10 bases map to TRBD2. The CDR3 consists of 17 residues. V lost 0 bases and J lost 4; bases outside the gene matches: 12. Looked up from germline, CDR1 is GTSNPN and CDR2 is SVGIG (reference sequence). The CDR3 here is CAWSVRPSGSSDYEQYF. As DNA, the CDR3 is TGTGCCTGGAGTGTACGCCCTAGCGGGAGTAGTGATTACGAGCAGTACTTC.

The chain employs TRBV5-4 and TRBJ2-1; 8 positions agree with TRBD2. Germline V lookup: CDR1 SGHNT, CDR2 YYREEE (reference sequence). The CDR3 loop spans 16 amino acids. V gave up 4 bases and J gave up 3 bases; unmatched junction bases: 9. The CDR3 here is CASSLRGSGSYNEQFF. DNA of the CDR3: TGTGCCAGCAGCCTAAGGGGCAGCGGGAGCTACAATGAGCAGTTCTTC.

This rearrangement joins TRBV13 to TRBJ1-1; possible D gene TRBD1, 6 bases. The CDR3 runs 15 residues. Germline V lookup: CDR1 PRHDT, CDR2 FYEKMQ (reference sequence). The V end was cut by 1 base, the J end by 0 bases, with 9 bases between. For the CDR3, the DNA is TGTGCCAGCAGCTTAGAAGGACAGATGAACACTGAAGCTTTCTTT. It translates to CASSLEGQMNTEAFF.

This sequence joins TRBV27 and TRBJ1-1, with D possibly matching TRBD1 (5 bases). Germline CDR1 and CDR2: MNHEY and SMNVEV (reference sequence). The length of the CDR3 is 15 residues. Trimming removed 3 bases at V and 1 base at J, with 12 bases between. For the CDR3, the DNA is TGTGCCAGCAGTTTGCGTTGGACACAGAACACTGAAGCTTTCTTT. Encoded protein: CASSLRWTQNTEAFF.

The rearrangement uses TRBV19 and TRBJ1-5; TRBD1 agrees at 8 bases. The CDR3 is 15 residues long. The germline gives CDR1 LNHDA, CDR2 SQIVND (reference sequence). V shed 6 bases, J shed 2 bases, and the junction held 6 bases outside the gene matches. The CDR3 is CASRGQAAGNQPQHF. The CDR3 DNA reads as TGTGCCAGTAGGGGACAGGCGGCCGGCAATCAGCCCCAGCATTTT.

V is TRBV12-2 and J is TRBJ2-3; TRBD1, as called in the table, went unchecked against the DNA. TRBV12-2 is an annotated pseudogene. The CDR3 has 15 residues. The CDR3 loop is CASRLGAQTEGTQYF. The CDR3 nucleotides read TGTGCAAGTCGCTTAGGGGCTCAAACCGAAGGCACGCAGTATTTT.

The table lists this clone with a count of one. The V gene is TRBV27, the J gene TRBJ1-3; tentatively, D is TRBD1 (5 bases). The CDR3 is made up of 15 amino acids. CDR1 MNHEY and CDR2 SMNVEV come from the germline V gene (reference sequence). V was clipped by 5 bases and J by 0 bases, with 11 bases between them. The chain's CDR3 is CASSTLTGSGNTIYF. The CDR3 DNA follows: TGTGCCAGCAGTACCCTAACAGGCTCTGGAAACACCATATATTTT.

This clone was seen a few times. V and J are TRBV11-2 and TRBJ2-7; D is perhaps TRBD2 (5 bases). Trimming stripped 7 bases from V and 10 bases from J, with 14 bases between. Germline loops: CDR1 SGHAT, CDR2 FQNNGV. This CDR3 has 11 residues. The CDR3 nucleotides read TGTGCCAGCACCCAATACCGGGGTCAGTACTTC. Protein sequence: CASTQYRGQYF.

The J gene is TRBJ2-1, the V gene TRBV4-3; D perhaps matches TRBD1 (6 bases). V dropped 3 bases and J dropped 3 bases, with 15 bases sitting between them. This CDR3 has 16 amino acids. The germline gives CDR1 LGHNA, CDR2 YSLEER. CDR3 loop: CASSQDNSGVYNEQFF. The CDR3 DNA is TGCGCCAGCAGCCAGGACAACTCAGGGGTCTACAATGAGCAGTTCTTC.

This chain links TRBV7-6 with TRBJ1-1; D gene uncertain. The CDR3 covers 12 residues. V shed 1 base and J shed 3 bases, with 3 bases lying between them. Germline V gives CDR1 SGHVS, CDR2 FNYEAQ. The CDR3 region is CASSLVDTEAFF. CDR3 DNA sequence: TGTGCCAGCAGCTTAGTCGACACTGAAGCTTTCTTT.

V gene TRBV6-6 combines with J gene TRBJ1-2; D gene ambiguous. The V and J ends lost 2 bases and 9 bases respectively, with 13 bases between them. Germline CDR1 is MNHNY and CDR2 is SVGAGI (reference sequence). The CDR3 is 13 residues long. DNA for the CDR3: TGTGCCAGCAGTTACGACGAGTTACAGCGCTACACCTTC. Protein: CASSYDELQRYTF.

This clone has a single count. The chain links TRBV27 to TRBJ2-5; D remains unclear. The DNA matches TRBJ2-7 better at its end, which makes the J call doubtful. The CDR3 is 13 amino acids. Germline CDR1 MNHEY, CDR2 SMNVEV (reference sequence). CDR3 DNA: TGTGCCAGCAGCTCCTTGAGCTCCTACGAGCAGTACTTC. Encoded protein: CASSSLSSYEQYF.

This chain links TRBV25-1 with TRBJ2-2, with D unclear. Germline V gene data show CDR1 as MGHDK and CDR2 as SYGVNS. The CDR3 loop spans 16 amino acids. The V and J ends lost 3 bases and 0 bases respectively, with 11 bases between them. CDR3 in DNA: TGTGCCAGCAGTGAGTTAGCCGCGACGAACACCGGGGAGCTGTTTTTT. Translation: CASSELAATNTGELFF.